This T cell receptor (beta chain) derives from a study of cytomegalovirus exposure and HLA in healthy donors. Overall study findings and caveats: Rare sequences made up most TCRs, while some public TCRs were found in many donors. In vitro checks showed that a few CMV-associated chains really do target CMV antigens.

In regard to this clone: Its target is unknown.

Measured with immunoSEQ multiplex PCR; TCRdb has only the in-frame clones, and not every one. This table holds about 140,000 clones, 88% found once. The CDR3 is 15 residues long. The germline gives CDR1 SQVTM, CDR2 ANQGSEA. Deletions cut 4 bases from V and 5 bases from J, with 18 bases between. The J gene is TRBJ2-1, the V gene TRBV29-1, with D possibly matching TRBD1 (5 bases). The receptor's source is a woman aged 18-35 years in good health and CMV-seropositive. Sequencing input: PBMCs. Here the CDR3 reads CSVGGSGFRDNEQFF. CDR3 DNA sequence: TGCAGCGTTGGGGGATCAGGGTTTCGAGACAATGAGCAGTTCTTC.